The clone carrying this T cell receptor (beta chain) has a count of ten or more. What it binds is unknown. V dropped 4 bases and J dropped 5; count of bases not matched to a gene: 8. This CDR3 is built from 15 residues. Germline V gene sequence: CDR1 MNHNS, CDR2 SASEGT. This specimen belongs to a study of regulatory T cells in long-lasting Graves disease. As to time point: persistent/refractory GD, antithyroid drugs over 5 years with positive TRAb. RNA extracted from PBMCs served as the sequencing template. Study results and limitations: Relative to newly diagnosed Graves' patients, persistent ones had lower TCR diversity.

HTBI primers from iRepertoire and Arm-PCR of CDR3 regions yielded the TCR beta libraries. From the multiplex PCR reads, TCRdb called clonotypes with MiXCR, one entry per CDR3 protein. The sample holds some 450,000 distinct CDR3 sequences; 23% are singletons and the top ten take roughly 30%. Sequenced here: peripheral blood mononuclear cells (PBMCs), sampled when the disease was refractory, from a patient treated with antithyroid drugs. This rearrangement joins TRBV6-1 to TRBJ1-5, with 7 bases lining up with TRBD1. The receptor's source is a female donor with Graves disease. DNA for the CDR3: TGTGCCAGCAGTGGCTTAAGACAGGGCGATCAGCCCCAGCATTTT. This codes for CASSGLRQGDQPQHF.